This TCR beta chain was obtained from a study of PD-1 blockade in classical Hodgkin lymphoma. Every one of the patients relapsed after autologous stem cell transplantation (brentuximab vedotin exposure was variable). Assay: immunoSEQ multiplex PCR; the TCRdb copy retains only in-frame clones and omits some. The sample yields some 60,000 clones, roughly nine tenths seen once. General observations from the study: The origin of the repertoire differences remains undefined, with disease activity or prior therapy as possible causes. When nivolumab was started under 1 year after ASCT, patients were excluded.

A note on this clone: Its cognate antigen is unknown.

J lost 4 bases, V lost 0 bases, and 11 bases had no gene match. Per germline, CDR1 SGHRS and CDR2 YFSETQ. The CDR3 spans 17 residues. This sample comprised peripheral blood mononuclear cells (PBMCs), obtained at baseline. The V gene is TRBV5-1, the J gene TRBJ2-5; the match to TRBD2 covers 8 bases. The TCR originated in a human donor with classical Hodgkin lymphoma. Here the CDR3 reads CASSLEGGGRFGETQYF. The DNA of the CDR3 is TGCGCCAGCAGCTTGGAAGGTGGCGGGAGGTTCGGAGAGACCCAGTACTTC.